One sample yielded the 19 T cell receptor beta chains listed below, sequenced in a study of Ad26.COV2.S vaccination and SARS-CoV-2 variants. Using immunoSEQ multiplex PCR, the repertoire was profiled, and TCRdb retains in-frame clones only, with some absent. The table shows hundreds of thousands of clones, with roughly 90% occurring only once. Treatment of the sample: around 19 received Ad26.COV2.S at low or high dose, single or two shots; about 5 received placebo; per-sample allocation not given. Specimens were obtained on day 63 following the first vaccine or placebo injection. The sequencing here drew on peripheral blood, taken in a trial of Ad26.COV2.S vaccine versus placebo. The receptor source for this set is a person between 18 and 59 years old who received the Ad26.COV2.S COVID-19 vaccine or a placebo.

This clone has a handful of counts. This rearrangement joins TRBV12-3 or TRBV12-4 to TRBJ1-5, with D uncertain. V was trimmed by 5 bases and J by 1 base, leaving 6 bases between them. The CDR3 is made up of 13 amino acids. CDR3 in amino acids: CASSPLSNQPQHF. Here the CDR3 DNA reads TGTGCCAGCAGTCCCTTAAGCAATCAGCCCCAGCATTTT.

This clone appeared a few times. This chain uses TRBV6-1 with TRBJ1-2; the match to TRBD1 covers 7 bases. Germline loops: CDR1 MNHNS, CDR2 SASEGT. The CDR3 covers 14 residues. The V segment lost 2 bases and the J segment 8 bases; nucleotides outside the gene matches: 8. The CDR3 region is CASSEIGGREGYTF. DNA for the CDR3: TGTGCCAGCAGTGAAATAGGGGGCAGGGAGGGCTACACCTTC.

The chain carries TRBV9 and TRBJ2-1; D gene ambiguous. The CDR3 covers 14 residues. The germline V gene encodes CDR1 SGDLS and CDR2 YYNGEE. Trimming pared 5 bases from V and 0 bases from J, leaving 9 bases between. CDR3 residues: CASRVNSSYNEQFF. CDR3 bases: TGTGCCAGCAGAGTCAATAGCTCCTACAATGAGCAGTTCTTC.

This chain connects TRBV4-3 to TRBJ1-4; D perhaps matches TRBD1 (5 bases). Trimming removed 4 bases at V and 10 bases at J, with 10 bases between. CDR3 length: 12 amino acids. Per the germline V gene, CDR1 is LGHNA and CDR2 is YSLEER. CDR3 DNA sequence: TGCGCCAGCAGCCGGGGGTTGGGAAAACTGTTTTTT. This sequence encodes CASSRGLGKLFF.

The chain couples TRBV3-1 (or the pseudogene TRBV3-2) to TRBJ2-1; D remains ambiguous. Trimming took 0 bases from V and 0 from J, leaving 12 bases between them. There are 17 residues in the CDR3. Germline CDR1 LGHDT, CDR2 YNNKEL (reference sequence). The CDR3 DNA reads TGTGCCAGCAGCCAAGAATGGGATCCCAGCTCCTACAATGAGCAGTTCTTC. Translating it yields CASSQEWDPSSYNEQFF.

This clone was observed once. The rearrangement uses TRBV20-1 and TRBJ2-7; a possible D gene is TRBD2 (6 bases). The ends were cut back, 3 bases at V and 2 bases at J, with 17 bases in the middle. The CDR3 has 15 amino acids. Germline lookup yields CDR1 DFQATT and CDR2 SNEGSKA (reference sequence). CDR3 protein: CSASGSGPGPYEQYF. DNA for the CDR3: TGCAGTGCTAGTGGTAGCGGCCCAGGACCCTACGAGCAGTACTTC.

The gene calls are TRBV5-6 and TRBJ1-2; D is unresolved. V was shortened by 4 bases and J by 8 bases, with 12 bases between the two germline ends. This CDR3 has 12 amino acids. Germline V CDR1 and CDR2: SGHDT, YYEEEE. CDR3 sequence: CASSEGSWGYTF. The DNA for the CDR3 is TGTGCCAGCAGCGAAGGAAGCTGGGGCTACACCTTC.

The genes are TRBV23-1 and TRBJ2-2, with D possibly being TRBD2 (6 bases). TRBV23-1 is an ORF; its function is uncertain. V lost 8 bases, J lost 4 bases, and 14 bases lay in between. The CDR3 is 14 amino acids. In nucleotides, the CDR3 is TGCGCCAGCCGACCGGGGGATGGCACCGGGGAGCTGTTTTTT. Its protein product is CASRPGDGTGELFF.

The chain uses TRBV5-1 and TRBJ2-7, with TRBD1 matching over 9 bases. The germline gives CDR1 SGHRS, CDR2 YFSETQ. The CDR3 has 14 amino acids. V lost 7 bases, J lost 6 bases, and 11 bases stayed unmatched. CDR3 coding DNA: TGCGCCAGCGGAGGGGGGACAGGGACGACCGAGCAGTACTTC. It encodes CASGGGTGTTEQYF.

The chain has TRBV24-1 and TRBJ2-1; 8 bases align to TRBD1. With 5 bases clipped from V and 8 bases from J, the junction kept 13 bases outside the gene matches. The germline V gene has CDR1 KGHDR and CDR2 SFDVKD. The CDR3 extends over 16 amino acids. CDR3: CATSGPTGAYMDEQFF. The CDR3 bases are TGTGCCACCAGTGGCCCGACAGGGGCCTATATGGATGAGCAGTTCTTC.

The chain uses TRBV2 and TRBJ1-2; the D gene is possibly TRBD1 (5 bases). V lost 0 bases, J lost 4 bases, and 9 bases lay in between. There are 14 residues in the CDR3. Germline V gives CDR1 SNHLY, CDR2 FYNNEI. CDR3 region: CASSEAGQGYGYTF. CDR3 DNA: TGTGCCAGCAGTGAAGCGGGGCAGGGCTATGGCTACACCTTC.

The rearrangement joins TRBV19 to TRBJ2-1; TRBD2 agrees at 9 bases. CDR3 length equals 16 residues. Germline CDR1 LNHDA, CDR2 SQIVND (reference sequence). The V gene end was trimmed by 1 base and the J gene end by 5 bases; junction bases not matched to a gene: 6. The CDR3 bases are TGTGCCAGTAGTATAGTGCCGACTAGCGGTAACAATGAGCAGTTCTTC. Amino acid sequence: CASSIVPTSGNNEQFF.

The genes are TRBV18 and TRBJ2-5; no reliable D call. V was trimmed by 3 bases and J by 4 bases, leaving 18 bases between them. Germline CDR1 KGHSH, CDR2 LQKENI. The CDR3 is 16 residues long. The CDR3 protein is CASSPTSTRVAETQYF. As DNA, the CDR3 is TGTGCCAGCTCACCCACCTCGACCCGGGTAGCAGAGACCCAGTACTTC.

The chain joins TRBV18 to TRBJ2-5; 9 bases fit TRBD2. Trimming took 3 bases from V and 4 from J; bases not matched to a gene: 3. The CDR3 spans 14 residues. The germline V gene has CDR1 KGHSH and CDR2 LQKENI. For the CDR3, the DNA is TGTGCCAGCTCACCGAGCGGGGGGAGAGAGACCCAGTACTTC. This sequence encodes CASSPSGGRETQYF.

The chain carries TRBV5-4 and TRBJ2-2; 11 bases line up with TRBD2. The CDR3 loop spans 16 amino acids. Germline values: CDR1 SGHNT, CDR2 YYREEE (reference sequence). Trimming took 2 bases from V and 4 from J; bases not matched to a gene: 4. CDR3 sequence (DNA): TGTGCCAGCAGCTTTAGCGGGGGGGCCGCCACCGGGGAGCTGTTTTTT. It specifies CASSFSGGAATGELFF.

This chain uses TRBV5-4 with TRBJ1-6; 9 bases line up with TRBD1. The CDR3 length is 18 residues. V dropped 0 bases and J dropped 8; count of bases not matched to a gene: 12. The V gene's germline CDR1 is SGHNT and CDR2 YYREEE (reference sequence). CDR3: CASSLDSWDRVIDSPLHF. The CDR3, as DNA: TGTGCCAGCAGCTTGGACAGCTGGGACAGGGTGATAGATTCACCCCTCCACTTT.

V and J are TRBV21-1 and TRBJ2-7; the D call in the table, TRBD1, was not verified against the DNA. TRBV21-1 is a documented pseudogene. This CDR3 region has 15 residues. CDR3 nucleotide sequence: TGTGCCAGCAGCAAAGGCTGGGGCGGCAACTACGAGCAGTACTTC. Translated: CASSKGWGGNYEQYF.

The chain uses TRBV9 and TRBJ2-7; D is unclear. From germline, CDR1 is SGDLS and CDR2 YYNGEE. With 4 bases removed from V and 6 bases from J, the gap between germline ends came to 23 bases. The CDR3 has 16 amino acids. The CDR3 loop reads CASSRTPLGPRVEQYF. DNA for the CDR3: TGTGCCAGCAGCCGTACCCCCCTTGGACCCCGTGTCGAGCAGTACTTC.

In nucleotides, the CDR3 is TGTGCCAGCAGCCTCGGATACAATGAGCAGTTCTTC. It codes for CASSLGYNEQFF. This chain connects TRBV3-1 (or the pseudogene TRBV3-2) to TRBJ2-1; D ambiguous. From germline, CDR1 is LGHDT and CDR2 YNNKEL (reference sequence). V was clipped by 4 bases and J by 4 bases, with 5 bases between them. The CDR3 has 12 residues.